This TCR beta chain was recorded in a study of shared clonotypes between healthy human individuals. CDR3 length: 18 residues. V shed 6 bases and J 5 bases; nucleotides not matched to a gene: 18. Germline CDR1 is LNHDA and CDR2 is SQIVND (reference sequence). Per the original data handling: Junction-only sequences without quality scores were provided by ImmunoSEQ, so filtering was different. Only in-frame clones appear in the TCRdb table, and some are missing; sequencing was by immunoSEQ multiplex PCR. Clone size and V and J calls were adopted from that table, with D and trimming inferred from the DNA. The sample includes roughly 1,000,000 clones, about 80% of them seen just once.

The J gene is TRBJ2-5, the V gene TRBV19, with 10 bases identical to TRBD2. What was sequenced was memory CD4+ T cells from PBMCs. The sample's subset: CD45RA-negative fraction. This clonotype was obtained from a man between 18 and 29 years old in good health. Some clones in this sample may be carry-over from other donors' samples. CDR3 amino acids: CASSRGALSGRAPETQYF. The DNA for the CDR3 is TGTGCCAGTAGCCGGGGGGCCCTCAGCGGGAGGGCCCCTGAGACCCAGTACTTC.